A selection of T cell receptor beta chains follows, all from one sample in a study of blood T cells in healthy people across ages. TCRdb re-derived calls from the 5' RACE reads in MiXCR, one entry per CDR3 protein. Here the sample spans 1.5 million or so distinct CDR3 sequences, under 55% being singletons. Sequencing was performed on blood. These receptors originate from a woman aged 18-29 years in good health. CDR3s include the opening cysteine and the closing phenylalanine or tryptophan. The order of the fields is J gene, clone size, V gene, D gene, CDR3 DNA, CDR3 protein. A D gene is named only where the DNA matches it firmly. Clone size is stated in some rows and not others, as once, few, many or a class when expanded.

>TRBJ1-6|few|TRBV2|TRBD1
TGTGCCAGCAGTGGGACAGGGGAATCACCCCTCCACTTT
CASSGTGESPLHF
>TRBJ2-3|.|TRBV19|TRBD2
TGTGCCAGTAGTGGACCCTCCGGTCGGGGAGGGAGCACAGATACGCAGTATTTT
CASSGPSGRGGSTDTQYF
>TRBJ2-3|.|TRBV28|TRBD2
TGTGCCAGCAGTTTATTTCCTAGCGGGAGTTTCGCGGATACGCAGTATTTT
CASSLFPSGSFADTQYF
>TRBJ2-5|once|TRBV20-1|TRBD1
TGCAGTGCTGCGGGACAGGGAGAAGAGACCCAGTACTTC
CSAAGQGEETQYF
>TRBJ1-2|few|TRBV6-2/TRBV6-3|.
TGTGCCAGCAGCTCCTCACCGGGAAGGGGCTATGGCTACACCTTC
CASSSSPGRGYGYTF
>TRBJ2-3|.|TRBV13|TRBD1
TGTGCCAGCAGCCAAGGACAGGGGACCACAGATACGCAGTATTTT
CASSQGQGTTDTQYF
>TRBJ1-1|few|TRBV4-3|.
TGCGCCAGCAGCCAAGAGGGAGGGGCAGCTTTCTTT
CASSQEGGAAFF
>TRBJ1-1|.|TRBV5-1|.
TGCGCCAGCAGCAGGGAAGGTTTCGACACTGAAGCTTTCTTT
CASSREGFDTEAFF
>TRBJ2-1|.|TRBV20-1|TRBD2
TGCAGTGCTAGGGAACTAGCGGGAGAAGCCTACAATGAGCAGTTCTTC
CSARELAGEAYNEQFF
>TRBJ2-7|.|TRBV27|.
TGTGCCAGCAGTTTATTCCCTTGGTCCGGGAGTTACGAGCAGTACTTC
CASSLFPWSGSYEQYF
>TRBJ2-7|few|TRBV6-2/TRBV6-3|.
TGTGCCAGCAGTTACCGGTTGTGGGGGTTTGGACCACCGCAATTCTACGAGCAGTACTTC
CASSYRLWGFGPPQFYEQYF
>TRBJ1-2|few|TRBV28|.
TGTGCCAGCAGTCAACCTCATAACTATGGCTACACCTTC
CASSQPHNYGYTF
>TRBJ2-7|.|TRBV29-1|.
TGCAGCGTTGTATTGAGGGACTTCTCCTACGAGCAGTACTTC
CSVVLRDFSYEQYF
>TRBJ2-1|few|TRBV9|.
TGTGCCAGCAGCGTAGGGGGACTGGATTACAATGAGCAGTTCTTC
CASSVGGLDYNEQFF
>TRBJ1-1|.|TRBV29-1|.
TGCAGCGTTGAGAACAGGGCTCGGAACACTGAAGCTTTCTTT
CSVENRARNTEAFF
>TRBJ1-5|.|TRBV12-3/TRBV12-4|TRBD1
TGTGCCAGCAGTATTTCCGACAGGGACCCTAGCAATCAGCCCCAGCATTTT
CASSISDRDPSNQPQHF
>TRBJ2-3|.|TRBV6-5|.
TGTGCCAGCAGTTACTCCCGGGACTCCACCGGTGGCACAGATACGCAGTATTTT
CASSYSRDSTGGTDTQYF
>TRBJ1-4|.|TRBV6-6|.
TGTGCCAGCAGCACGTGGGGGGCGGCTAATGAAAAACTGTTTTTT
CASSTWGAANEKLFF
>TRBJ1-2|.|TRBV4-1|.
TGCGCCAGCAGCCAAGGTGCCTTGATCAGAACTAACTATGGCTACACCTTC
CASSQGALIRTNYGYTF
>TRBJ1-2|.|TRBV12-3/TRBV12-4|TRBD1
TGTGCCAGCAGTGAGCGGGACAGGAAGGGCTACACCTTC
CASSERDRKGYTF
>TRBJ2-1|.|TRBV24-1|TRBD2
TGTGCCACCAGTGACCCGACTAGCGGGAGAGTCAATGAGCAGTTCTTC
CATSDPTSGRVNEQFF
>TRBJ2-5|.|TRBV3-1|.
TGTGCCAGCAGCCTACGACAGTCCTATCAAGAGACCCAGTACTTC
CASSLRQSYQETQYF
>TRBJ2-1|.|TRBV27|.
TGTGCCAGCAGTTTATCGTTCGGCAATGAGCAGTTCTTC
CASSLSFGNEQFF
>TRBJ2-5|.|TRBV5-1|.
TGCGCCAGCAGCCCGGGACTCACAGAGACCCAGTACTTC
CASSPGLTETQYF
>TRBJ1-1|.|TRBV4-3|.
TGCGCCAGCAGCCAGACCAGGGCACGGAACACTAAAGCTTTCTTT
CASSQTRARNTKAFF
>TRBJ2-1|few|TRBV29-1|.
TGCAGCGTTGGGCTCCGTTCCTACAATGAGCAGTTCTTC
CSVGLRSYNEQFF